The next 3 T cell receptor beta chains were all read from a single sample in a study of shared clonotypes between healthy human individuals. The protocol was immunoSEQ multiplex PCR, while the TCRdb copy is restricted to in-frame clones and leaves out a portion. In the table there are around 320,000 clones, roughly 84% of which are singletons. The sequencing input was memory CD8+ T cells sorted from blood. Documented subset: CD45RO+ cells pooled with CCR7-negative TemRA cells. These receptor sequences come from a man aged 18-30 years in good health.

The V gene is TRBV7-8, the J gene TRBJ2-7, with TRBD1 matching 8 bases. The germline gives CDR1 SGHVS, CDR2 FQNEAQ. This CDR3 region has 14 residues. The J segment lost 3 bases and the V segment lost 5 bases, leaving 6 bases of the junction unmatched. The CDR3 sequence: CASSHRQGHYEQYF. The CDR3 nucleotides read TGTGCCAGCAGCCACCGACAGGGGCACTACGAGCAGTACTTC.

V and J are TRBV28 and TRBJ2-2, with D maybe TRBD1 (6 bases). This CDR3 has 15 residues. The V and J ends lost 6 bases and 0 bases respectively, with 11 bases between them. CDR1 MDHEN and CDR2 SYDVKM come from the germline V gene. Written as DNA, the CDR3 is TGTGCCAGCAGCCGCGGACAGACGAACACCGGGGAGCTGTTTTTT. Encoded protein: CASSRGQTNTGELFF.

The gene calls are TRBV7-3 and TRBJ2-6, with D perhaps TRBD2 (5 bases). The V end lost 3 bases, the J end lost 2 bases, and 14 bases lay between the germline ends. Per germline, CDR1 SGHTA and CDR2 FQGTGA. The CDR3 runs to 17 residues. The CDR3 DNA sequence: TGTGCCAGCAGCTTCTTTTTCGGGGTAGCTGGGGCCAACGTCCTGACTTTC. Translating it yields CASSFFFGVAGANVLTF. Full variable domain (missing parts from reference TRBV7-3 and TRBJ2-6): GAGVSQTPSNKVTEKGKYVELRCDPISGHTALYWYRQSLGQGPEFLIYFQGTGAADDSGLPNDRFFAVRPEGSVSTLKIQRTERGDSAVYLCASSFFFGVAGANVLTFGAGSRLTVL.